This T cell receptor beta chain was observed in a study of beta chain features in type 1 diabetes. Study results and caveats: Since sequencing was performed on cDNA, cells with high TCR expression could be over-represented. Naive, central memory and Treg TCRB repertoires seemed to resemble each other more closely in patients than they did in healthy donors.

Reverse transcription of all isolated RNA meant that expressed TCRB transcripts were sequenced. Naive, central memory and regulatory T cell samples came to a mean of roughly 3.6 million reads. Data came from immunoSEQ multiplex PCR; TCRdb stores just in-frame clones and leaves some out. This table holds about 220,000 clones, roughly 10% found once. Looked up from germline, CDR1 is SGHDN and CDR2 is FVKESK. The CDR3 covers 13 residues. J gave up 15 bases and V 0 bases, and 8 bases lay outside the gene matches. In the case of this clone: Antigen unknown.

CD45RO/CCR7/CD25/CD127/CD95/CD27 sorting isolated CD4+ naive, central memory, regulatory and stem cell-like memory cells. Sequencing was performed on central memory CD4+ T cells from blood. This TCR came from a man between 18 and 35 years old in good health. The chain employs TRBV14 and TRBJ2-1, with 7 bases matching TRBD2. CDR3 in DNA: TGTGCCAGCAGCCAAGATTTCGTGGGAGGGCCGTTCTTC. As protein: CASSQDFVGGPFF.